Below are 5 T cell receptor beta chains sequenced from a single sample in a study of cytotoxic CD8 clonotypes in ibrutinib-treated CLL. Assay: immunoSEQ multiplex PCR; the TCRdb copy retains only in-frame clones and omits some. The sample records approximately 120,000 clones, about 85% being singletons. The sample was PBMCs, taken after 24 months of ibrutinib treatment. All receptors derive from a human donor with chronic lymphocytic leukemia.

A remark on this clone: Different DNA sequences within this sample yield the same CDR3. The J gene is TRBJ2-5, the V gene TRBV7-2; possible D gene TRBD2, 7 bases. The ends were cut back, 2 bases at V and 3 bases at J, with 10 bases in the middle. CDR1 and CDR2 (germline): SGHTA, FQGNSA. The CDR3 runs 14 residues. CDR3 nucleotide sequence: TGTGCCAGCAGCTTAAGGGGGGGCGAAGAGACCCAGTACTTC. Encoded protein: CASSLRGGEETQYF. Together with reference TRBV7-2 and TRBJ2-5, the CDR3 gives the full variable domain: GAGVSQSPSNKVTEKGKDVELRCDPISGHTALYWYRQSLGQGLEFLIYFQGNSAPDKSGLPSDRFSAERTGGSVSTLTIQRTQQEDSAVYLCASSLRGGEETQYFGPGTRLLVL.

J is TRBJ1-1 and V is TRBV7-8; possibly TRBD1 for D (6 bases). The CDR3 is 15 residues long. The germline V gene has CDR1 SGHVS and CDR2 FQNEAQ. V was cut by 5 bases and J by 3 bases, with 16 bases left in between. CDR3 coding DNA: TGTGCCAGCAGCCTACCTCCGGGGGCTTACACTGAAGCTTTCTTT. As protein: CASSLPPGAYTEAFF.

This chain uses TRBV27 with TRBJ1-4; 9 bases line up with TRBD1. V lost 7 bases to trimming and J lost 5 bases; unmatched junction nucleotides: 5. Germline CDR1 reads MNHEY; CDR2 reads SMNVEV (reference sequence). The CDR3 extends over 14 amino acids. The CDR3 loop is CASIEGTGNEKLFF. Here the CDR3 DNA reads TGTGCCAGCATTGAAGGGACAGGGAATGAAAAACTGTTTTTT.

This chain joins TRBV30 and TRBJ1-6; no clear D gene. CDR1 is GTSNPN and CDR2 is SVGIG in the germline V gene (reference sequence). The CDR3 is 14 amino acids. V dropped 2 bases and J dropped 9 bases, with 14 bases sitting between them. In nucleotides, the CDR3 is TGTGCCTGGAGTTGGGTCGGAGGGAGTTCACCCCTCCACTTT. It is translated as CAWSWVGGSSPLHF. Drawing the rest from reference TRBV30 and TRBJ1-6, the complete variable domain is SQTIHQWPATLVQPVGSPLSLECTVEGTSNPNLYWYRQAAGRGLQLLFYSVGIGQISSEVPQNLSASRPQDRQFILSSKKLLLSDSGFYLCAWSWVGGSSPLHFGNGTRLTVT.

The chain links TRBV19 to TRBJ1-4, with D possibly TRBD1 on 5 matching bases. The ends were cut back, 6 bases at V and 3 bases at J, with 17 bases in the middle. The CDR3 totals 16 residues. Per the germline V gene, CDR1 is LNHDA and CDR2 is SQIVND (reference sequence). In DNA, the CDR3 is TGTGCCAGTAGCTGGGGCAGGGAGCGTCCTAATGAAAAACTGTTTTTT. It specifies CASSWGRERPNEKLFF.